This T cell receptor beta chain stems from a study of cytomegalovirus exposure and HLA in healthy donors. Findings and limits, study-wide: Some public TCRs appeared in many individuals, while most sequences were rare. Presence/absence analyses took donor sequencing depth as roughly uniform.

Vbeta (60) and Jbeta (13) primers were used in the PCR. Sequencing was performed with immunoSEQ multiplex PCR; in TCRdb, only in-frame clones are kept and a portion is missing. The data show about 120,000 clones, about three quarters seen once. This CDR3 region has 12 residues. V lost 0 bases and J lost 9, with 6 bases in between. Germline loops: CDR1 LNHDA, CDR2 SQIVND (reference sequence). To note about this clone: The antigen is undetermined.

The chain carries TRBV19 and TRBJ1-5, with D unclear. This clonotype was obtained from a woman in her thirties or forties in good health and CMV-seropositive. Sequencing used PBMCs. The CDR3 loop is CASSIDPGPQHF. The CDR3 DNA reads as TGTGCCAGTAGTATAGATCCGGGGCCCCAGCATTTT.